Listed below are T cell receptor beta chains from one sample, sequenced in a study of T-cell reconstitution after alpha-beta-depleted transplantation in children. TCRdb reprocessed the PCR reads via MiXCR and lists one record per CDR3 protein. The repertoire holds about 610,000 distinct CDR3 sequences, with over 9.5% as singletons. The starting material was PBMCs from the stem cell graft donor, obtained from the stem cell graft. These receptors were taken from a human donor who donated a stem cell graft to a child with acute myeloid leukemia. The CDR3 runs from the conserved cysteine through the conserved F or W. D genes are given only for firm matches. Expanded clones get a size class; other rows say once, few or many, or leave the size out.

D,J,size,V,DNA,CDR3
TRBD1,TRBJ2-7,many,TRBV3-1,TGTGCCAGCAGGGGGGAGACAGGGAGATTCTACGAGCAGTACTTC,CASRGETGRFYEQYF
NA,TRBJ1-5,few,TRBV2,TGTGCCAGCAAAGGGGGGGGTAGCAATCAGCCCCAGCATTTT,CASKGGGSNQPQHF
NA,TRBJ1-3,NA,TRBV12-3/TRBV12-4,TGTGCCAGCAAACTAACAGGAATATCTGGAAACACCATATATTTT,CASKLTGISGNTIYF
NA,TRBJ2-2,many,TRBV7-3,TGTGCCAGCAGCCCGGCCTCAGAGGGGGAGCTGTTTTTT,CASSPASEGELFF
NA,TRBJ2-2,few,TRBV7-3,TGTGCCAGCAGCGCCAGGGTCCCCAACACCGGGGAGCTGTTTTTT,CASSARVPNTGELFF
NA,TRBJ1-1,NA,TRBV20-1,TGCAGTGTGCAGGTCGTCTGGGGCACTGAAGCTTTCTTT,CSVQVVWGTEAFF
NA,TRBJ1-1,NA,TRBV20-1,TGCAGTGCTCCAAAAGGAGGGAACACTGAAGCTTTCTTT,CSAPKGGNTEAFF
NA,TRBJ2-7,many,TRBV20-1,TGCAGTGCTAGGAACGAAGGCTACGAGCAGTACTTC,CSARNEGYEQYF
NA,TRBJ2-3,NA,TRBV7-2,TGTGCCAGCAGCTTATCGGCGGCCCCCACGCAGTATTTT,CASSLSAAPTQYF
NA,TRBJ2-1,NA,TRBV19,TGTGCCAGTAGTTCCACAGGGCCGGGACACGGTGAGCAGTTCTTC,CASSSTGPGHGEQFF
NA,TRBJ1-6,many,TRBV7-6,TGTGCCAGCAGCTTATTAAATTCACCCCTCCACTTT,CASSLLNSPLHF
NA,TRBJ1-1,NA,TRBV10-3,TGTGCCATCAGATACAGTCCGAACACTGAAGCTTTCTTT,CAIRYSPNTEAFF
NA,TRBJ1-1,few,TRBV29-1,TGCAGCGCTGCGAGAGACAGGAACACTGAAGCTTTCTTT,CSAARDRNTEAFF
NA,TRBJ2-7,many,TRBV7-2,TGTGCCAGCAGCGTTCTACCGGGCTACGAGCAGTACTTC,CASSVLPGYEQYF
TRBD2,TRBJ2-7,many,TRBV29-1,TGCAGCGTTGGGCTAGCGGTCTCCTACGAGCAGTACTTC,CSVGLAVSYEQYF
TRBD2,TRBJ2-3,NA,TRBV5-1,TGCGCCAGCAGCCAAGGACTAGCGGGAACCCCAGATACGCAGTATTTT,CASSQGLAGTPDTQYF
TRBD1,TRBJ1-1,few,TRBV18,TGTGCCAGCTCACCTACAGGGGCGGACACTGAAGCTTTCTTT,CASSPTGADTEAFF
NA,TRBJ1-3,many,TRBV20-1,TGCAGTGCTCCTACAGGAAACTCTGGAAACACCATATATTTT,CSAPTGNSGNTIYF
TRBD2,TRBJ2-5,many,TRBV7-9,TGTGCCAGCAGCCCCGGACTAGCGGGAGATCTCCAAGAGACCCAGTACTTC,CASSPGLAGDLQETQYF
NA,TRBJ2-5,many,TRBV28,TGTGCCAGCAGTTTAATCAGGCAGAAAGAGACCCAGTACTTC,CASSLIRQKETQYF
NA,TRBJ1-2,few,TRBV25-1,TGTGCCAGCAGTGGACGGACATACTATGGCTACACCTTC,CASSGRTYYGYTF
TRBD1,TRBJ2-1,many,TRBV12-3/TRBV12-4,TGTGCCAGCACGACAGGGGCGATCAATGAGCAGTTCTTC,CASTTGAINEQFF
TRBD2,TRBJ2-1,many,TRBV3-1,TGTGCCAGCAGCCAACGGGGGACTAGCGGGAGTAATGAGCAGTTCTTC,CASSQRGTSGSNEQFF
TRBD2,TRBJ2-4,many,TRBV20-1,TGCAGTGCTAGAGATACTAGCGGGAGAAACATTCAGTACTTC,CSARDTSGRNIQYF
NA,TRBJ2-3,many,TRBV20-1,TGCAGTGCTAGAGGCCCGGGGAGTAATATGAATACGCAGTATTTT,CSARGPGSNMNTQYF
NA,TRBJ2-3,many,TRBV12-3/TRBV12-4,TGTGCCAGCAGTGTGACTACTAGCACAGATACGCAGTATTTT,CASSVTTSTDTQYF
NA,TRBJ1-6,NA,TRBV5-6,TGTGCCAGCAGCTTGGAAGTTGAACACTCACCCCTCCACTTT,CASSLEVEHSPLHF
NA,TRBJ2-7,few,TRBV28,TGTGCCAGCAGTCCCAAATACGAGCAGTACTTC,CASSPKYEQYF
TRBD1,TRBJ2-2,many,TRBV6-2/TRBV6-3,TGTGCCAGCAGTTACGGACAGGGGGACACCGGGGAGCTGTTTTTT,CASSYGQGDTGELFF
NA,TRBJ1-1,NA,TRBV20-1,TGCAGTAAACAGGGGAACACTGAAGCTTTCTTT,CSKQGNTEAFF
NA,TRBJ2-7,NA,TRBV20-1,TGCAGTGCGGATTTTAAACACTACGAGCAGTACTTC,CSADFKHYEQYF
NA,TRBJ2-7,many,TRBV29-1,TGCAGCGTAAGAGGTAACTACGAGCAGTACTTC,CSVRGNYEQYF
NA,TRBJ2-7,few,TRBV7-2,TGTGCCAGCAGCTTAAACACGCCACTCTCTGCCTACGAGCAGTACTTC,CASSLNTPLSAYEQYF
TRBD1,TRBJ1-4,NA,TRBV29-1,TGCAGCGTTGAAGATGGTCCCGACAGGGAACTGTTTTTT,CSVEDGPDRELFF
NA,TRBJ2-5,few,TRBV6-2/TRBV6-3,TGTGCCAGCAGTTCCAACAGGGCGGATGGGATTCAAGAGACCCAGTACTTC,CASSSNRADGIQETQYF
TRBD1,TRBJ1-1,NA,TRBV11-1,TGTGCCAGCAGCCCATCACTAGGGACAGGGAATTATATTCAGACTGAAGCTTTCTTT,CASSPSLGTGNYIQTEAFF
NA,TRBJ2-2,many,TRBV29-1,TGCAGCGTGACCGGGACGGCCCTCAGCGGGGAGCTGTTTTTT,CSVTGTALSGELFF
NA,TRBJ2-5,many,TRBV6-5,TGTGCCAGCAGTTGGAGGTATCAAGAGACCCAGTACTTC,CASSWRYQETQYF
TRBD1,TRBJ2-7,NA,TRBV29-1,TGCAGCGTTCGGGGGACAGGGGGGGAGGAGCAGTACTTC,CSVRGTGGEEQYF
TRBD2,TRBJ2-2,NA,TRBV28,TGTGCCAGCGAGGGGACTAGCGGGAAAGGGGAGCTGTTTTTT,CASEGTSGKGELFF
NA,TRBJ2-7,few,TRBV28,TGTGCCAGCAGTTTAGGTGGCACCCCATCTTACGAGCAGTACTTC,CASSLGGTPSYEQYF
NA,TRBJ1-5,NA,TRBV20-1,TGCAGTGCTCCCGACCGTGGGCAGCCCCAGCATTTT,CSAPDRGQPQHF